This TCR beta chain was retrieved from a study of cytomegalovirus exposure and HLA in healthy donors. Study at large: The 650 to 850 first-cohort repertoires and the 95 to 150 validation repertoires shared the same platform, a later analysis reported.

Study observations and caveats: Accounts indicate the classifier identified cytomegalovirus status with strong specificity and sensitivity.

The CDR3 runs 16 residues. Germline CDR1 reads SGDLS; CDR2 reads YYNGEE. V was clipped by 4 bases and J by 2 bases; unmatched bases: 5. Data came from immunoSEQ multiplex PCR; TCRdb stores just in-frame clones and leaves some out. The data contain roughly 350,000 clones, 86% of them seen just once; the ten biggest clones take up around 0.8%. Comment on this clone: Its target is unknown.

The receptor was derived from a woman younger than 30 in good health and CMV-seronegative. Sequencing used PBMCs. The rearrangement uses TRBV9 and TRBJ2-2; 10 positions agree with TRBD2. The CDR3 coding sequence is TGTGCCAGCAGCTCCCGGACTAGCGGCAACACCGGGGAGCTGTTTTTT. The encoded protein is CASSSRTSGNTGELFF.